The next 7 T cell receptor beta chains were all read from a single sample in a study of blood T cells in healthy people across ages. Sample-barcoded 5' priming and a J-beta primer mix drove a second PCR of about 6 to 11 cycles. From the 5' RACE reads, TCRdb called clonotypes with MiXCR, one entry per CDR3 protein. The table records 850,000 to 1,000,000 distinct CDR3 sequences, roughly 43% of them present only once. Sequenced input: blood. The receptors were gathered from a man aged 25-45 years in good health.

The chain recombines TRBV20-1 with TRBJ2-4, with TRBD2 matching over 8 bases. V dropped 0 bases and J dropped 6; count of bases not matched to a gene: 4. In germline, CDR1 is DFQATT, CDR2 SNEGSKA (reference sequence). This CDR3 spans 14 amino acids. CDR3 region: CSARDTGGRNIQYF. Written as DNA, the CDR3 is TGCAGTGCTAGAGATACGGGGGGGAGAAACATTCAGTACTTC.

CDR3 bases: TGTGCCAGCAGTCGAATCCCTTACGAGCAGTACTTC. It translates to CASSRIPYEQYF. The chain couples TRBV27 to TRBJ2-5; D is ambiguous. The DNA end favors TRBJ2-7, so the J call may be wrong. CDR1 is MNHEY, CDR2 SMNVEV, per germline (reference sequence). This CDR3 spans 12 amino acids.

The chain uses TRBV12-5 and TRBJ2-3, with a tentative D call TRBD1 (5 bases). The CDR3 totals 13 residues. From germline, CDR1 is LGHNT and CDR2 FRNRAP. Trimming left V 8 bases short and J 1 base short, with 10 bases between. Here the CDR3 reads CASSGSRTDTQYF. The CDR3 DNA is TGTGCTAGTTCAGGGTCACGCACAGATACGCAGTATTTT.

A remark on this clonotype: An end of the junction does not agree with germline; a read error may underlie this. This rearrangement joins TRBV6-5 to TRBJ2-7, with a weak D call TRBD1 (5 bases). There are 11 residues in the CDR3. Germline loops: CDR1 MNHEY, CDR2 SVGAGI. The CDR3 reads CATCQGYEQYF. CDR3 bases: TGTGCCACCTGCCAGGGCTACGAACAGTACTTC.

This clonotype was seen more than once but under ten times. This chain uses TRBV6-4 with TRBJ2-1; 9 positions agree with TRBD2. V trimming: 3 bases; J trimming: 10 bases; junction bases outside the gene matches: 7. Germline loops: CDR1 MRHNA, CDR2 SNTAGT. The CDR3 spans 14 residues. The CDR3: CASSDGAGGGEQFF. The CDR3 bases are TGTGCCAGCAGTGATGGAGCGGGGGGCGGGGAGCAGTTCTTC.

The J gene is TRBJ2-5, the V gene TRBV2; D remains unclear. The V end was cut by 2 bases, the J end by 2 bases, with 9 bases between. This CDR3 has 14 residues. Germline V CDR1 and CDR2: SNHLY, FYNNEI. This CDR3 reads CASSEPRSQETQYF. Written as DNA, the CDR3 is TGTGCCAGCAGTGAACCGAGGTCACAAGAGACCCAGTACTTC.

The V call is TRBV20-1, the J call TRBJ2-7; 9 bases line up with TRBD1. This CDR3 comprises 13 residues. Unmatched junction bases numbered 5, after V lost 6 bases and J lost 2 bases. CDR1 is DFQATT, CDR2 SNEGSKA, per germline (reference sequence). The chain's CDR3 is CSAPGQGPYEQYF. Here the CDR3 DNA reads TGCAGTGCCCCGGGACAGGGCCCCTACGAGCAGTACTTC.